The rows below give T cell receptor beta chains drawn from one sample of a study of monozygotic twins with inflammatory bowel disease. Reanalyzing the 5' RACE reads, TCRdb keeps one entry per CDR3 protein, without DNA. The sample features about 380,000 distinct CDR3 sequences, with approximately 2.4% in its top ten. The source material was blood. These receptors were collected from a human donor with ulcerative colitis or Crohn's disease, or a healthy co-twin of an affected twin (not recorded which). The CDR3 runs from the conserved cysteine through the conserved F or W.

>TRBV9|TRBJ1-4
CAGSVEEGREKLFF
>TRBV29-1|TRBJ1-2
CSVEVGSSRYGYTF
>TRBV5-1|TRBJ1-2
CASSPGFDTTYGYTF
>TRBV12-3/TRBV12-4|TRBJ1-2
CASGARRGALEGYTF
>TRBV10-3|TRBJ1-1
CAVSTVNTEAFF
>TRBV30|TRBJ2-4
CAWRAGLLAKNIQYF
>TRBV5-1|TRBJ2-3
CASSIGQLHTDTQYF
>TRBV4-2|TRBJ2-2
CASSHPDSNTGELFF
>TRBV6-5|TRBJ2-7
CASSYSWDSYEQYF
>TRBV20-1|TRBJ1-5
CSAPLNLYQPQHF
>TRBV27|TRBJ2-7
CASNGNSPYEQYF
>TRBV9|TRBJ1-2
CASSPSPGQNYGYTF
>TRBV10-3|TRBJ1-1
CAISEFGRGGKDTEAFF
>TRBV6-5|TRBJ1-6
CASSYSGEPYNSPLHF
>TRBV7-2|TRBJ1-4
CASSQGHRGNEKLFF
>TRBV6-1|TRBJ2-2
CASSLRPQANTGELFF
>TRBV11-2|TRBJ2-2
CASSLRSGKRVNTGELFF
>TRBV7-3|TRBJ1-1
CASSLSQAVLNTEAFF
>TRBV29-1|TRBJ2-7
CSAVYRDRSYEQYF
>TRBV4-3|TRBJ1-5
CASSQGYRDSRVSSNQPQHF
>TRBV12-3/TRBV12-4|TRBJ2-1
CASSLKSWGTSGGNEQFF
>TRBV5-4|TRBJ2-1
CASRTTSGGYNEQFF
>TRBV6-4|TRBJ2-7
CASSASRYEQYF
>TRBV7-3|TRBJ2-3
CASSRGGSNTDTQYF
>TRBV12-3/TRBV12-4|TRBJ2-5
CASSPEREQETQYF
>TRBV20-1|TRBJ2-1
CSAREGAGENNEQFF
>TRBV29-1|TRBJ2-7
CSVPGDYSYEQYF
>TRBV25-1|TRBJ2-3
CATQTAGGSDTQYF